The 21 T cell receptor beta chains presented below share a single source sample, sequenced in a study of molecular identifiers for immune sequencing clone quantification. TCRdb processed the PCR reads anew with MiXCR; each CDR3 protein has one entry. Of 68,000 or so distinct CDR3 sequences listed, over 15% are singletons. Sequenced: naive CD8+ T cells from blood, with Jurkat cell RNA spiked in. Described subset: FACS-sorted CD8+CD4-CCR7+CD45RA+ naive T cells. The receptor source for this set is a human donor in good health. Some libraries in this study had Jurkat cell RNA spiked in.

This clonotype was observed many times. The CDR3 is CASSLSLAGGGVETQYF. The CDR3 nucleotides are TGTGCCAGCAGCTTGTCGCTAGCGGGAGGAGGCGTGGAGACCCAGTACTTC. V gene TRBV5-8 combines with J gene TRBJ2-5; 11 positions match TRBD2. This CDR3 is built from 17 residues. Germline V gene data show CDR1 as SGHTS and CDR2 as YDEGEE. The V gene end was trimmed by 1 base and the J gene end by 5 bases; junction bases not matched to a gene: 10.

The V call is TRBV19, the J call TRBJ2-1, with 12 bases that match TRBD2. Germline V gene sequence: CDR1 LNHDA, CDR2 SQIVND (reference sequence). The trim removed 9 bases at V and 4 bases at J, leaving 7 bases unmatched. The CDR3 runs 15 residues. CDR3: CASQRTSGNYNEQFF. The CDR3 nucleotides are TGTGCCAGCCAGAGGACTAGCGGGAATTACAATGAGCAGTTCTTC.

Details on this clonotype: At one of its ends the junction is not consistent with the germline gene, which may arise from a read error. The J gene is TRBJ2-7, the V gene TRBV29-1; perhaps D is TRBD1 or TRBD2 (5 bases each). The CDR3 runs 14 residues. The V gene's germline CDR1 is SQVTM and CDR2 ANQGSEA. DNA for the CDR3: TGCAGCGTTGAAGATCGTAGCGACAGCTACGAGCGGTACTTC. Its translation is CSVEDRSDSYERYF.

This clonotype was detected many times. This CDR3 is CSARDISTNNQPQHF. The CDR3 DNA is TGCAGTGCTAGAGATATTTCCACCAACAATCAGCCCCAGCATTTT. The chain carries TRBV20-1 and TRBJ1-5; D is unclear. This CDR3 is 15 amino acids long. The ends were cut back, 0 bases at V and 3 bases at J, with 12 bases in the middle. Per germline, CDR1 DFQATT and CDR2 SNEGSKA (reference sequence).

The sample holds a few counts of this clonotype. The gene calls are TRBV27 and TRBJ2-7; 12 bases align to TRBD2. The CDR3 extends over 15 amino acids. Trimming took 5 bases from V and 5 from J; bases not matched to a gene: 7. Germline CDR1 reads MNHEY; CDR2 reads SMNVEV (reference sequence). CDR3 coding DNA: TGTGCCAGCAGTCCCACGACTAGCGGGAGAAACGAGCAGTACTTC. This translates into CASSPTTSGRNEQYF.

On this clonotype: A much larger clone differs by one base, so this may be a read error. The conserved closing phenylalanine or tryptophan is absent in this CDR3, likely reflecting a read error. The chain carries TRBV6-5 and TRBJ1-2; D possibly corresponds to TRBD1 (6 bases). Germline-derived CDR1 and CDR2 are MNHEY and SVGAGI. The CDR3 length is 17 residues. V was pared by 0 bases and J by 4 bases, with 18 bases between. The CDR3 DNA follows: TGTGCCAGCAGTTACTCGACGGCAGGGGCTGTTGGCTATGGCTACACCTCC. This sequence encodes CASSYSTAGAVGYGYTS.

This clonotype is a singleton in its sample. Given a much more abundant clone one base away, this may be a read error. The V and J genes are TRBV2 and TRBJ1-1, with D possibly TRBD1 on 5 matching bases. CDR1 SNHLY and CDR2 FYNNEI come from the germline V gene. The V end lost 2 bases, the J end lost 9 bases, and 22 bases lay between the germline ends. This CDR3 spans 16 amino acids. CDR3 loop: CASSETLDNAQGQAFF. CDR3 bases: TGTGCCAGCAGTGAAACCCTGGACAACGCCCAAGGTCAAGCTTTCTTT.

This clonotype was picked up a small number of times. V is TRBV2 and J is TRBJ1-2, with D uncertain. Germline-derived CDR1 and CDR2 are SNHLY and FYNNEI. V was cut by 3 bases and J by 4 bases, with 12 bases left in between. This CDR3 region has 14 residues. The CDR3 spells CASSEMVLPYGYTF. The CDR3 DNA reads as TGTGCCAGCAGTGAGATGGTTTTGCCCTATGGCTACACCTTC.

A word on this clonotype: Relative to the germline gene, one junction end is altered; a read error may explain this. The chain joins TRBV6-5 to TRBJ2-3; 8 bases are shared with TRBD2. Per the germline V gene, CDR1 is MNHEY and CDR2 is SVGAGI. This CDR3 has 14 residues. The CDR3 DNA follows: TGTGCCAGTGGACTAGCTGGAAGTCAAGATGCGCAGTATTTT. Translation: CASGLAGSQDAQYF.

This clonotype was observed at least ten times. The rearrangement joins TRBV15 to TRBJ2-3, with TRBD2 identical over 8 bases. Trimming took 1 base from V and 5 from J; bases not matched to a gene: 8. CDR1 is LNHNV and CDR2 is YYDKDF in the germline V gene (reference sequence). The CDR3 contains 16 residues. DNA of the CDR3: TGTGCCACCAGCAGAGGGAGCGGGAGTGGTATAGATACGCAGTATTTT. As protein: CATSRGSGSGIDTQYF.

This clonotype was detected many times. The gene calls are TRBV10-2 and TRBJ2-2; a possible D gene is TRBD2 (6 bases). This CDR3 has 12 amino acids. Trimming took 8 bases from V and 7 from J, leaving 11 bases between them. Germline CDR1 is WSHSY and CDR2 is SAAADI. In DNA, the CDR3 is TGCGCCAGCCTCCGGGGGATCGGGGAGCTGTTTTTT. Protein product: CASLRGIGELFF.

As to this clonotype: This could be a read error, since a much larger clone is one nucleotide away. The chain joins TRBV5-1 to TRBJ1-2; possible D gene TRBD1, 5 bases. V dropped 3 bases and J dropped 5 bases, with 23 bases sitting between them. Germline V lookup: CDR1 SGHRS, CDR2 YFSETQ. The CDR3 sequence is 17 residues long. The CDR3 DNA follows: TGCGCCAGCAGCTCCAACGCGGGGGACGGGGAACGATATGGCTACACCTTC. Its protein product is CASSSNAGDGERYGYTF.

This clonotype was seen many times. This rearrangement joins TRBV7-9 to TRBJ2-3, with D hard to call. The V and J ends lost 1 base and 5 bases respectively, with 10 bases between them. Per the germline V gene, CDR1 is SEHNR and CDR2 is FQNEAQ (reference sequence). The CDR3 length is 14 residues. The CDR3 sequence: CASSLGDLVDTQYF. For the CDR3, the DNA is TGTGCCAGCAGCTTAGGGGATTTGGTAGATACGCAGTATTTT.

CDR3 sequence: CASSPSVSETQYF. CDR3 bases: TGTGCCAGCAGCCCATCGGTATCGGAGACCCAGTACTTC. The chain links TRBV27 to TRBJ2-5; D remains unclear. The germline V gene has CDR1 MNHEY and CDR2 SMNVEV (reference sequence). The CDR3 consists of 13 residues. Trimming cost V 6 bases and J 5 bases, with 13 bases left between them.

This clonotype came up a few times. The chain recombines TRBV28 with TRBJ2-5; 8 bases map to TRBD2. This CDR3 spans 15 amino acids. Losses at the gene ends were 3 bases for V and 2 bases for J; bases not matched to a gene: 5. From germline, CDR1 is MDHEN and CDR2 SYDVKM. CDR3 sequence: CASSLSSGLQETQYF. In nucleotides, the CDR3 is TGTGCCAGCAGTTTGTCTAGCGGGTTACAAGAGACCCAGTACTTC. The full variable domain, completed using reference TRBV28 and TRBJ2-5, is DVKVTQSSRYLVKRTGEKVFLECVQDMDHENMFWYRQDPGLGLRLIYFSYDVKMKEKGDIPEGYSVSREKKERFSLILESASTNQTSMYLCASSLSSGLQETQYFGPGTRLLVL.

This clonotype was seen many times. Germline and junction disagree at one end, which may indicate a read error. This chain links TRBV4-1 with TRBJ1-6; D is unclear. The CDR3 loop spans 14 amino acids. Germline-derived CDR1 and CDR2 are MGHRA and YSYEKL. The CDR3 bases are TGCGCCAGCACCCAACCGGACTACAATTCACCCCTCCACTTT. Protein sequence: CASTQPDYNSPLHF.

This clonotype was observed a handful of times. This chain links TRBV13 with TRBJ2-7; D gene ambiguous. CDR3 size: 13 residues. Trimming took off 5 bases at V and 1 base at J, with 9 bases between the two ends. Per germline, CDR1 PRHDT and CDR2 FYEKMQ (reference sequence). CDR3 sequence (DNA): TGTGCCAGCAGCCCCAAAAGTTCCTACGAGCAGTACTTC. It encodes CASSPKSSYEQYF.

This clonotype was counted between two and nine times. A much larger clone is a single base away; this may be a read error. The chain combines TRBV6-5 with TRBJ1-1; D is ambiguous. V was pared by 5 bases and J by 6 bases, with 13 bases between. Germline-derived CDR1 and CDR2 are MNHEY and SVGAGI. The length of the CDR3 is 13 residues. The CDR3 DNA reads TGTGCCAGCAGTACCGACAAGTTCTCTGAAGCTTTCTTT. Translating gives CASSTDKFSEAFF.

Notes on this clonotype: A much larger clone differs by one base, so this may be a read error. V gene TRBV4-1 combines with J gene TRBJ2-1; the D gene is possibly TRBD2 (5 bases). The CDR3 covers 16 residues. CDR1 and CDR2 (germline): MGHRA, YSYEKL. Between the trimmed V and J ends, which lost 4 bases and 5 bases, there was a span of 18 bases. The CDR3 coding sequence is TGCGCCAGCAGCCCCCTCGCGGGTATCGCCCACAATGAGCAGTTCTTC. Its translation is CASSPLAGIAHNEQFF.

This clonotype was seen many times. The chain combines TRBV20-1 with TRBJ2-1; D is perhaps TRBD2 (5 bases). CDR3 length: 13 amino acids. Germline loops: CDR1 DFQATT, CDR2 SNEGSKA (reference sequence). V gave up 3 bases and J gave up 9 bases, with 15 bases separating them. The CDR3 DNA reads TGCAGTGCTAGTCCGCTTCTGGCGGGTGAGCAGTTCTTC. Translating it yields CSASPLLAGEQFF.

This clonotype has ten or more counts. V usage is TRBV7-3 and J usage is TRBJ2-2, with TRBD2 matching over 14 bases. Germline assignment: CDR1 SGHTA and CDR2 FQGTGA. The CDR3 totals 16 residues. Trimming removed 3 bases from V and 5 bases from J; junction bases left unmatched: 2. CDR3 nucleotide sequence: TGTGCCAGCAGCTTGGGACTAGCGGGAGAAACCGGGGAGCTGTTTTTT. Encoded protein: CASSLGLAGETGELFF.